This T cell receptor beta chain was documented in a study of T cell repertoires in cytomegalovirus infection. Study information: Alongside well-studied HLA-B-restricted CMV epitopes, recently identified HLA-C-restricted CMV epitopes were also used. Indications of both CMV infection and matching HLA type were provided by public TCR beta signatures. Study outcomes and limitations: Dominating the ex vivo response were HLA-C-restricted CMV-specific TCR beta clonotypes. Cumulated frequencies of public TCR beta families served to identify carriers of CMV plus the relevant HLA.

One entry per CDR3 protein, called by TCRdb with MiXCR from the reads. This sample has approximately 600,000 distinct CDR3 sequences, with around 40% found just once. The germline gives CDR1 ENHRY, CDR2 SYGVKD. This CDR3 comprises 15 residues. Trimming took 6 bases from V and 0 from J, leaving 13 bases between them. This clonotype was detected a few times. Its antigen is undetermined. The sequence came from a human donor in good health (CMV status not recorded). Some clones in this sample may be carry-over from other donors' samples. Sequencing was performed on cultured PBMCs, taken from culture after CMV antigen stimulation. The chain has TRBV10-3 and TRBJ2-3; D tentatively fits TRBD1 or TRBD2 (5 bases each). In DNA form, the CDR3 reads TGTGCCATCAGGGGGACGAGAGCCAGCACAGATACGCAGTATTTT. This codes for CAIRGTRASTDTQYF.